This T cell receptor (beta chain) was sequenced during a study of blood T cell repertoires in COVID-19 (dated by TCRdb to 2020 to 2021). About the investigation overall: Samples from collaborators originated in the United States, Italy and Spain and spanned both the acute and convalescent phases of COVID-19. The samples were drawn from two sources: the first 160 participants of the ongoing ImmuneRACE study, and some 1,300 subjects contributed by 6 global collaborators. Subjects who had been exposed to COVID-19, were actively infected with it, or had recovered from it provided the deeply sampled blood TCRbeta repertoires that made up the dataset. HLA class I and class II types, where available, came from metadata supplied by the sample provider rather than from assay-based typing. The repertoires were released in a freely available public database meant as a resource for research on the immune response to SARS-CoV-2. The prospective study material was composed of cDNA or gDNA derived from T cells, B-cell-depleted T cells, or PBMCs. A de-identified subject ID, COVID-19 status, age in years and sex were almost always included in the sample metadata.

General findings and caveats noted by the study authors: Clinical and demographic metadata were provided uncurated, with the amount varying by source and participant.

This clone was observed a few times. Its antigen target is currently unknown. No base quality values were provided; no much bigger clone lies one nucleotide off. Whole blood was collected in K2EDTA tubes by collaborating institutions according to the institutions' own protocols. For TCRbeta analysis, collaborators shipped samples in one of three forms: frozen whole blood, isolated PBMCs, or DNA extracted from either of those sample types. V is cut by 0 bases and J by 2 bases, and the space between the germline ends is 9 bases. The CDR3 runs 14 residues from the cysteine to the phenylalanine. CDR3 DNA is the only sequence kept; it has 42 bases, read in frame from the first base. CDR1 and CDR2 (SGHTS, YDEGEE) derive from the germline V gene. TCRbeta CDR3 regions were amplified from genomic DNA using the immunoSEQ Assay, a bias-controlled multiplex PCR. On the study's bioinformatics: Nucleated cell counts per sample were estimated from amplification of reference gene primers within the assay. To quantify the absolute abundance of each unique TCRbeta CDR3 rearrangement, sequence reads were collapsed and filtered. For each sample, productive Simpson clonality was calculated as the square root of Simpson's diversity index across productive rearrangements. TCRdb retrieved this table from immuneACCESS and kept in-frame rearrangements only. Not all clones are present; in checked studies, unresolved V genes account for under half, and no reason is known for the remainder. V and J calls and clone size follow that table, whereas D and trimming were derived from the DNA. This sample comprises about 100,000 clones, roughly 91% of them detected only once. Approximately 5.1% of the sample is taken by the ten largest.

The rearranged chain carries TRBV5-8 and TRBJ2-7, and perhaps TRBD2 as D gene, on 5 matching bases. Specimen: peripheral blood. The receptor comes from a human donor in a cohort sampled during active COVID-19. Here the CDR3 is given as CASSLEVGTYEQYF. The sequenced DNA: TGTGCCAGCAGCTTGGAAGTCGGGACCTACGAGCAGTACTTC.